The source of this T cell receptor (beta chain) is a study of cytomegalovirus exposure and HLA in healthy donors. Study information: Most genotyped donors, over 70% of some 400, had Caucasian-associated genetic ancestry.

The germline V gene encodes CDR1 SGHTA and CDR2 FQGNSA. The CDR3 contains 15 residues. Trimming shortened V by 1 base and J by 1 base, and 10 bases separated the two germline ends. A word on this clone: The antigen remains unidentified.

PCR employed 60 Vbeta and 13 Jbeta primers. The data were produced by immunoSEQ multiplex PCR, yet TCRdb's version contains in-frame clones alone and is incomplete. The sample consists of around 100,000 clones, roughly two thirds of them appearing once. General study points: Analysis was carried out at a later point, and it linked a missense DCLRE1C variant to TCR beta V- and J-gene trimming. In a later analysis, several top co-occurrence clusters appeared linked to parvovirus B19, influenza, CMV and Epstein-Barr virus.

Nominal health characterized the donors when sampled, though unrecorded immune exposures were likely. V and J are TRBV7-2 and TRBJ1-1; unclear D gene. The clonotype was recovered from a woman aged 25 to 39 in good health and CMV-seronegative. The sample was PBMCs. For the CDR3, the DNA is TGTGCCAGCAGCTTAGAGAGGAGCCCGAACACTGAAGCTTTCTTT. Its protein is CASSLERSPNTEAFF. Supplemented by reference TRBV7-2 and TRBJ1-1, the full variable domain reads GAGVSQSPSNKVTEKGKDVELRCDPISGHTALYWYRQSLGQGLEFLIYFQGNSAPDKSGLPSDRFSAERTGGSVSTLTIQRTQQEDSAVYLCASSLERSPNTEAFFGQGTRLTVV.